A single sample is the source of the 14 T cell receptor beta chains below, sequenced in a study of blood T cell repertoires in COVID-19. Assay used: immunoSEQ multiplex PCR; TCRdb lists only in-frame clones, some missing. The sample yields about 76,000 clones, roughly 85% seen once. Specimen: peripheral blood. The receptor source for this set is a young man with acute or convalescent COVID-19.

The chain combines TRBV30 with TRBJ1-5; D perhaps matches TRBD1 (5 bases). Per the germline V gene, CDR1 is GTSNPN and CDR2 is SVGIG (reference sequence). Trimming removed 4 bases at V and 3 bases at J, with 13 bases between. There are 14 residues in the CDR3. The chain's CDR3 is CAWTSTGFNQPQHF. CDR3 nucleotides: TGTGCCTGGACCTCCACAGGATTCAATCAGCCCCAGCATTTT.

The V gene is TRBV28, the J gene TRBJ1-1, with D perhaps TRBD1 (5 bases). The V end lost 1 base, the J end lost 7 bases, and 13 bases lay between the germline ends. The CDR3 is 14 amino acids. The germline gives CDR1 MDHEN, CDR2 SYDVKM. The CDR3 nucleotides read TGTGCCAGCAGTTTATTAGAAGCGGGGGTTGAAGCTTTCTTT. This gives the protein CASSLLEAGVEAFF.

The chain uses TRBV5-5 and TRBJ1-6; D is unclear. Germline loops: CDR1 SGHKS, CDR2 YYEKEE (reference sequence). Between the trimmed V and J ends, which lost 3 bases and 8 bases, there was a span of 15 bases. The CDR3 extends over 15 amino acids. The CDR3 sequence: CASSSYTYQDSPLHF. CDR3 bases: TGTGCCAGCAGCTCATACACCTATCAGGATTCACCCCTCCACTTT.

This clone was observed a single time. The V call is TRBV7-2, the J call TRBJ2-2, with 8 bases identical to TRBD2. The CDR3 has 16 amino acids. Germline CDR1 SGHTA, CDR2 FQGNSA. Losses at the gene ends were 3 bases for V and 3 bases for J; bases not matched to a gene: 6. In DNA, the CDR3 is TGTGCCAGCAGCTTGAGTCTAGCGGGTTACACCGGGGAGCTGTTTTTT. Translating it yields CASSLSLAGYTGELFF.

V and J are TRBV7-2 and TRBJ2-7; no reliable D call. Between the trimmed V and J ends, which lost 2 bases and 7 bases, there was a span of 21 bases. The germline V gene has CDR1 SGHTA and CDR2 FQGNSA. The length of the CDR3 is 16 residues. CDR3 bases: TGTGCCAGCAGCTTAAAGTCCCGGAGAGGCCTTGGGGAGCAGTACTTC. Its translation is CASSLKSRRGLGEQYF.

The chain employs TRBV18 and TRBJ2-3; a possible D gene is TRBD2 (6 bases). Looked up from germline, CDR1 is KGHSH and CDR2 is LQKENI. The CDR3 consists of 14 residues. Trimming took 4 bases from V and 3 from J, leaving 11 bases between them. The CDR3 coding sequence is TGTGCCAGCTCACTCGCGGGAAATACAGATACGCAGTATTTT. Encoded protein: CASSLAGNTDTQYF.

The CDR3 loop is CASSLGGGYEQYF. CDR3 DNA: TGTGCCAGCAGCTTAGGGGGCGGCTACGAGCAGTACTTC. The V call is TRBV7-6, the J call TRBJ2-7; the D gene is possibly TRBD1 (5 bases). V was cut by 1 base and J by 3 bases, with 7 bases left in between. The germline V gene has CDR1 SGHVS and CDR2 FNYEAQ. There are 13 residues in the CDR3.

V is TRBV21-1 and J is TRBJ2-1; TRBD1, the D gene given by the table, was not confirmed from the DNA. TRBV21-1 is a known pseudogene. The CDR3 sequence is 18 residues long. Here the CDR3 reads CASPWGHNRSSSYNEQFF. The CDR3 DNA follows: TGTGCCAGCCCGTGGGGCCACAACAGGTCGAGCTCCTACAATGAGCAGTTCTTC.

The chain is built from TRBV19 and TRBJ2-7, with D perhaps TRBD1 (5 bases). Trimming cost V 1 base and J 5 bases, with 9 bases left between them. This CDR3 region has 13 residues. The germline V gene has CDR1 LNHDA and CDR2 SQIVND (reference sequence). The CDR3 bases are TGTGCCAGTAGTATAGGCCTACAGGACGAGCAGTACTTC. It yields the protein CASSIGLQDEQYF.

The CDR3 DNA follows: TGTGCCAGCAGCTTGGAGGGGTACTCTGGAAACACCATATATTTT. As protein: CASSLEGYSGNTIYF. This chain uses TRBV7-9 with TRBJ1-3, with D perhaps TRBD1 (5 bases). Germline V lookup: CDR1 SEHNR, CDR2 FQNEAQ (reference sequence). The CDR3 loop spans 15 amino acids. V was pared by 3 bases and J by 0 bases, with 9 bases between.

V is TRBV28 and J is TRBJ2-3, with D possibly being TRBD1 (6 bases). This CDR3 spans 13 amino acids. The germline V gene encodes CDR1 MDHEN and CDR2 SYDVKM. V was clipped by 6 bases and J by 5 bases, with 12 bases between them. The CDR3 region is CASSKPGEDTQYF. The CDR3 DNA follows: TGTGCCAGCAGCAAGCCAGGGGAAGATACGCAGTATTTT.

The genes are TRBV6-6 and TRBJ1-1; the D is unclear. Germline lookup yields CDR1 MNHNY and CDR2 SVGAGI (reference sequence). The V end was cut by 11 bases, the J end by 4 bases, with 17 bases between. This CDR3 is 13 amino acids long. Here the CDR3 reads CAGLGEGRTEAFF. DNA for the CDR3: TGTGCCGGTCTAGGTGAGGGCCGCACTGAAGCTTTCTTT.

The chain links TRBV9 to TRBJ2-1; 10 bases line up with TRBD1. The germline V gene has CDR1 SGDLS and CDR2 YYNGEE. After removal of 6 bases from V and 9 bases from J, the junction contained 15 bases not matched to a gene. The CDR3 sequence is 16 residues long. CDR3 sequence (DNA): TGTGCCAGCACTACCCGTGGGGGACAGGGGTGGGGTGAGCAGTTCTTC. Translation: CASTTRGGQGWGEQFF. The full variable domain, its missing parts supplied by reference TRBV9 and TRBJ2-1, is DSGVTQTPKHLITATGQRVTLRCSPRSGDLSVYWYQQSLDQGLQFLIQYYNGEERAKGNILERFSAQQFPDLHSELNLSSLELGDSALYFCASTTRGGQGWGEQFFGPGTRLTVL.

The chain recombines TRBV7-2 with TRBJ1-6, with 9 bases aligning to TRBD1. The CDR3 is 15 residues long. Germline V gene data show CDR1 as SGHTA and CDR2 as FQGNSA. V was pared by 5 bases and J by 10 bases, with 9 bases of the junction left unmatched. The CDR3 sequence is CASSPVGQGGSPLHF. CDR3 nucleotide sequence: TGTGCCAGCAGCCCCGTGGGACAGGGAGGCTCACCCCTCCACTTT.